This T cell receptor beta chain originates from a study of control samples from healthy donors and cancer patients. TCRdb's copy holds only in-frame clones and misses some; the assay was immunoSEQ multiplex PCR. The sample shows about 94,000 clones, about nine tenths of them seen only once. The TCR sequence derives from a woman aged 18-30 years in good health. Sequencing was carried out using blood.

This CDR3 is CASSLGGLDTEAFF. The DNA for the CDR3 is TGCGCCAGCAGCTTGGGGGGGCTGGACACTGAAGCTTTCTTT. This sequence joins TRBV5-1 and TRBJ1-1, with D tentatively TRBD1 (6 bases). Germline values: CDR1 SGHRS, CDR2 YFSETQ. Deletions cut 0 bases from V and 3 bases from J, with 9 bases between. The CDR3 is 14 amino acids.